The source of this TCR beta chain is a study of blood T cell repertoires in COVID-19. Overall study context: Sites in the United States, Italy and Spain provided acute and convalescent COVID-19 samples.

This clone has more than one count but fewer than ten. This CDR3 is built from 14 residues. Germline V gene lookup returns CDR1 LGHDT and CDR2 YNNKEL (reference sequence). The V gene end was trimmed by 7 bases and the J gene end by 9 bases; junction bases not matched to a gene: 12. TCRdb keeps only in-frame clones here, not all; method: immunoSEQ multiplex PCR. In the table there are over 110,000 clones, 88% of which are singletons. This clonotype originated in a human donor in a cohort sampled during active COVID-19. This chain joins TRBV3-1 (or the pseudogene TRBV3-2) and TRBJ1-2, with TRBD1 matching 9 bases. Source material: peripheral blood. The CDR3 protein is CASTHWDREESYTF. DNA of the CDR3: TGTGCCAGCACCCACTGGGACAGGGAGGAGAGCTACACCTTC.